Below are 5 T cell receptor beta chains sequenced from a single sample in a study of T cells in Graves' hyperthyroidism and ophthalmopathy. Amplification yielded TCR beta CDR3 regions, with RNA transcripts as the source. Carried out on the TCR CDR3, a first-round RT-PCR used the HTBI primer set. MiXCR, run by TCRdb on the multiplex PCR reads, gives a single entry per CDR3 protein. The sample consists of a few hundred thousand distinct CDR3 sequences, over 20% of them appearing once. The sequencing sample was made of blood. The receptors were gathered from a woman between 45 and 60 years old with Graves' hyperthyroidism.

This clonotype was detected only a few times. The chain has TRBV14 and TRBJ1-3; D gene uncertain. Germline assignment: CDR1 SGHDN and CDR2 FVKESK. The germline V and J ends were trimmed by 4 bases and 0 bases, with 13 bases remaining between them. There are 16 residues in the CDR3. The CDR3 nucleotides are TGTGCCAGCAGCCCCCGGACTCATAGCTCTGGAAACACCATATATTTT. Its protein product is CASSPRTHSSGNTIYF.

The sample holds a few counts of this clonotype. The rearrangement uses TRBV11-1 and TRBJ2-2, with a possible D match to TRBD2 (6 bases). The CDR3 runs to 16 residues. Trimming took 1 base from V and 4 from J, leaving 13 bases between them. CDR1 and CDR2 from the germline V gene are SGHAT and FQDESV (reference sequence). CDR3 region: CASSLVLAASTGELFF. CDR3 nucleotides: TGTGCCAGCAGCTTAGTACTAGCCGCAAGCACCGGGGAGCTGTTTTTT.

This clonotype was counted ten times or more. The rearrangement links TRBV7-8 to TRBJ1-6; D perhaps matches TRBD1 (5 bases). Germline V CDR1 and CDR2: SGHVS, FQNEAQ. The ends were cut back, 6 bases at V and 10 bases at J, with 28 bases in the middle. The CDR3 spans 18 residues. CDR3 sequence reads: CASSNRRLGPQLESPLHF. CDR3 coding DNA: TGTGCCAGCAGTAACAGGAGACTCGGGCCCCAATTAGAATCACCCCTCCACTTT.

This clonotype was observed many times. This chain links TRBV20-1 with TRBJ2-2; the match to TRBD1 covers 7 bases. CDR1 and CDR2 (germline): DFQATT, SNEGSKA (reference sequence). V dropped 4 bases and J dropped 5; count of bases not matched to a gene: 4. The CDR3 has 13 amino acids. CDR3 region: CSATDRATGELFF. CDR3 in DNA: TGCAGTGCTACCGACAGGGCAACCGGGGAGCTGTTTTTT.

V and J are TRBV12-3 or TRBV12-4 and TRBJ2-7; a weak D match, TRBD1 (8 bases). The V end was cut by 8 bases, the J end by 5 bases, with 22 bases between. The CDR3 has 15 amino acids. CDR3 sequence (DNA): TGTGCCAGCGGACAGGGAGGGTATCTGGGCGACGAGCAGTACTTC. It is translated as CASGQGGYLGDEQYF.